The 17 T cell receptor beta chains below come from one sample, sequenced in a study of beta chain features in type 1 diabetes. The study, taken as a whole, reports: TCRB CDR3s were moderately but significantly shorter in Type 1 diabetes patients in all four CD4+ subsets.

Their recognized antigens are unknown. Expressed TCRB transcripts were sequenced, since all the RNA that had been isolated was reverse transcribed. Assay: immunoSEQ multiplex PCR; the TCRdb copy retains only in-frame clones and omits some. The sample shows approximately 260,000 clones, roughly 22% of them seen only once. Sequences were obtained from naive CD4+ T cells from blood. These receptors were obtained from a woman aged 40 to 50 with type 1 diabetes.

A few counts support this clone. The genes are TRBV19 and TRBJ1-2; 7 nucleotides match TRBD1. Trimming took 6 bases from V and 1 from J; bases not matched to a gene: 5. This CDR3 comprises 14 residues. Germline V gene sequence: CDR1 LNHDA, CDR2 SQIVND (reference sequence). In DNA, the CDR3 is TGTGCCAGTAGCTCGACAGGGAATAACTATGGCTACACCTTC. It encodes CASSSTGNNYGYTF. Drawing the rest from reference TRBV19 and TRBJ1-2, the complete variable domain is DGGITQSPKYLFRKEGQNVTLSCEQNLNHDAMYWYRQDPGQGLRLIYYSQIVNDFQKGDIAEGYSVSREKKESFPLTVTSAQKNPTAFYLCASSSTGNNYGYTFGSGTRLTVV.

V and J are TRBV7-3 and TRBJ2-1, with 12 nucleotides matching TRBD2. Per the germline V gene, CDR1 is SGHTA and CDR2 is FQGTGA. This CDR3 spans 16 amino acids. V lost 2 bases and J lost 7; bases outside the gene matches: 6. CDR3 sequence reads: CASSLSGTSGLNEQFF. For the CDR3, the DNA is TGTGCCAGCAGCTTATCCGGGACTAGCGGGTTAAATGAGCAGTTCTTC.

CDR3 region: CASSLAGTREYF. The CDR3 region has the DNA TGTGCCAGCAGCTTAGCTGGGACTAGGGAGTACTTC. The rearrangement links TRBV7-2 to TRBJ2-7; 8 nucleotides agree with TRBD2. Germline V gene sequence: CDR1 SGHTA, CDR2 FQGNSA. This CDR3 has 12 amino acids. V shed 0 bases and J 11 bases; nucleotides not matched to a gene: 3.

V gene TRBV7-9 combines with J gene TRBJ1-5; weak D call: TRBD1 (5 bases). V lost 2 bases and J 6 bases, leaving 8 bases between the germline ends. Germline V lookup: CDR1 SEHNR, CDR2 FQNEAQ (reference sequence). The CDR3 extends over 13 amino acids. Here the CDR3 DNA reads TGTGCCAGCAGCTTAACAGGAAGTCAGCCCCAGCATTTT. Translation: CASSLTGSQPQHF.

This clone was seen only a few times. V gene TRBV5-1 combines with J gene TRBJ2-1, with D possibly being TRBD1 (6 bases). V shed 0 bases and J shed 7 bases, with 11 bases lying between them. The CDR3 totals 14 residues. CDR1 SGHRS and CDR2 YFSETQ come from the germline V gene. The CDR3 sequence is CASSLGQALNEQFF. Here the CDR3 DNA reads TGCGCCAGCAGCTTGGGACAGGCGCTGAATGAGCAGTTCTTC.

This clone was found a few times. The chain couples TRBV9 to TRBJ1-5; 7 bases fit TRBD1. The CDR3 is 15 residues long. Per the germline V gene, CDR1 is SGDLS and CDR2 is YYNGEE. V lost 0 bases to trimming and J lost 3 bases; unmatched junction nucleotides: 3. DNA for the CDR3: TGTGCCAGCAGCGTAGGGACAGGCTTCAATCAGCCCCAGCATTTT. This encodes CASSVGTGFNQPQHF. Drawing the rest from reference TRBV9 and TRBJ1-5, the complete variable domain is DSGVTQTPKHLITATGQRVTLRCSPRSGDLSVYWYQQSLDQGLQFLIQYYNGEERAKGNILERFSAQQFPDLHSELNLSSLELGDSALYFCASSVGTGFNQPQHFGDGTRLSIL.

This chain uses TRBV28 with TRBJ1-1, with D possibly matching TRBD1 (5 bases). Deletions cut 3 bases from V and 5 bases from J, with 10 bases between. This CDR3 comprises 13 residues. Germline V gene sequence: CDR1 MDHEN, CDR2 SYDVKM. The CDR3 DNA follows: TGTGCCAGCAGTTTCGGGGGGAGAACTGAAGCTTTCTTT. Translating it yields CASSFGGRTEAFF.

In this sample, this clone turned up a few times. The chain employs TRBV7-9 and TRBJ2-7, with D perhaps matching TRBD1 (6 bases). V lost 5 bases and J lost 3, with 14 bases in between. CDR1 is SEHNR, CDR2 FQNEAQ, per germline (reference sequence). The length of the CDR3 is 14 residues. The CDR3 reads CASSPWDILYEQYF. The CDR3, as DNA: TGTGCCAGCAGCCCGTGGGACATCCTCTACGAGCAGTACTTC. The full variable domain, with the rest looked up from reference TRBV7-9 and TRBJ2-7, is DTGVSQNPRHKITKRGQNVTFRCDPISEHNRLYWYRQTLGQGPEFLTYFQNEAQLEKSRLLSDRFSAERPKGSFSTLEIQRTEQGDSAMYLCASSPWDILYEQYFGPGTRLTVT.

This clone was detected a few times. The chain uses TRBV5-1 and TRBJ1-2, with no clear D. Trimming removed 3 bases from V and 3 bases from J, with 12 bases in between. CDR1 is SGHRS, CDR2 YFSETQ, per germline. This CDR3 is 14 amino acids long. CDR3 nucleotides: TGCGCCAGCAGCTCGTCGAATGGAGACTATGGCTACACCTTC. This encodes CASSSSNGDYGYTF.

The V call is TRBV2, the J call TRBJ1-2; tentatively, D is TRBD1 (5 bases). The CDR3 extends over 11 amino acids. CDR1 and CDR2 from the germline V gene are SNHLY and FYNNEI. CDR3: CVPGGNYGYTF. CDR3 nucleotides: TGTGTCCCCGGGGGTAACTATGGCTACACCTTC.

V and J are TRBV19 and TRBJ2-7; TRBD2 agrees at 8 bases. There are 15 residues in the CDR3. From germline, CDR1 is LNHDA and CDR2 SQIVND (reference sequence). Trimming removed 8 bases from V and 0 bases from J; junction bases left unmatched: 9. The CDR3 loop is CASGPGLGSSYEQYF. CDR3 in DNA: TGTGCCAGTGGACCGGGACTAGGGAGCTCCTACGAGCAGTACTTC. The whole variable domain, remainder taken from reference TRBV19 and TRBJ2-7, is DGGITQSPKYLFRKEGQNVTLSCEQNLNHDAMYWYRQDPGQGLRLIYYSQIVNDFQKGDIAEGYSVSREKKESFPLTVTSAQKNPTAFYLCASGPGLGSSYEQYFGPGTRLTVT.

The CDR3 spells CASSSPTGTNEQFF. In DNA, the CDR3 is TGTGCCAGCAGTTCCCCGACAGGGACGAATGAGCAGTTCTTC. The rearrangement uses TRBV6-5 and TRBJ2-1; 7 bases map to TRBD1. Germline trimming cut 4 bases from V and 7 bases from J; bases unmatched to any gene: 7. Germline CDR1 reads MNHEY; CDR2 reads SVGAGI. There are 14 residues in the CDR3.

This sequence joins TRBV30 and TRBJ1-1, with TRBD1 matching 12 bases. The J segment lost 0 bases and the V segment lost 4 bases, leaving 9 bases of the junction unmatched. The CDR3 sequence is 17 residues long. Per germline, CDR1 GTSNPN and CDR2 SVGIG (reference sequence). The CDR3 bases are TGTGCCTGGACAAATTCCGGGACAGGGGGCTTGAACACTGAAGCTTTCTTT. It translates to CAWTNSGTGGLNTEAFF.

The CDR3 protein is CASSLLAGRETQYF. CDR3 nucleotides: TGCGCCAGCAGCCTGCTCGCGGGACGAGAGACCCAGTACTTC. The chain links TRBV4-1 to TRBJ2-5; the D gene is possibly TRBD2 (6 bases). The V end was cut by 4 bases, the J end by 4 bases, with 13 bases between. The CDR3 length is 14 residues. Germline V CDR1 and CDR2: MGHRA, YSYEKL.

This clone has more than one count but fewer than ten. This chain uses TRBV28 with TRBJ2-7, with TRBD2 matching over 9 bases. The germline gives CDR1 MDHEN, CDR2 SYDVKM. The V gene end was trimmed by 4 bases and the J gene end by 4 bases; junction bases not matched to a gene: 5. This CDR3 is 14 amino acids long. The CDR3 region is CASSWREGPYEQYF. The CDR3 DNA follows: TGTGCCAGCAGTTGGCGGGAGGGCCCATACGAGCAGTACTTC.

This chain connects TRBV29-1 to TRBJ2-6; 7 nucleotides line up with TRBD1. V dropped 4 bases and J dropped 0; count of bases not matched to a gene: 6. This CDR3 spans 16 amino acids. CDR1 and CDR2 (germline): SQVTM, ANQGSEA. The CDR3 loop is CSVVDRRYSGANVLTF. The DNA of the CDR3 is TGCAGCGTTGTGGACAGGAGATACTCTGGGGCCAACGTCCTGACTTTC.

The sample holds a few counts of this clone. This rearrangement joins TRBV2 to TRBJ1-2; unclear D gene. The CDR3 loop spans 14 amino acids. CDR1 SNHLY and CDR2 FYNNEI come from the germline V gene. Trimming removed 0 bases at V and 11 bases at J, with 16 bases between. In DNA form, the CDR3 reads TGTGCCAGCAGTGAAGCGAGTCGGCAGGCGCCATACACCTTC. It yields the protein CASSEASRQAPYTF. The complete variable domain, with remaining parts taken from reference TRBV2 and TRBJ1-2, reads EPEVTQTPSHQVTQMGQEVILRCVPISNHLYFYWYRQILGQKVEFLVSFYNNEISEKSEIFDDQFSVERPDGSNFTLKIRSTKLEDSAMYFCASSEASRQAPYTFGSGTRLTVV.